The 18 T cell receptor beta chains below were found in one sample sequenced in a study of cytomegalovirus exposure and HLA in healthy donors. It was with 60 Vbeta and 13 Jbeta primers that the PCR ran. Sequencing was performed with immunoSEQ multiplex PCR; in TCRdb, only in-frame clones are kept and a portion is missing. The data hold 150,000 to 200,000 clones, with roughly 80% observed a single time. The sequenced sample was PBMCs. These receptors originate from a woman younger than 30 in good health and CMV-seropositive.

The chain joins TRBV28 to TRBJ2-7; D gene unclear. Looked up from germline, CDR1 is MDHEN and CDR2 is SYDVKM. This CDR3 has 13 amino acids. The germline V and J ends were trimmed by 5 bases and 1 base, with 9 bases remaining between them. CDR3: CASSDAASYEQYF. The DNA for the CDR3 is TGTGCCAGCAGTGATGCCGCGTCCTACGAGCAGTACTTC.

This clone was seen only once. The rearrangement uses TRBV5-1 and TRBJ2-7; perhaps TRBD1 as D (6 bases). V gave up 3 bases and J gave up 3 bases, with 16 bases separating them. The CDR3 has 15 residues. The germline CDR1 and CDR2 sequences are SGHRS and YFSETQ. The CDR3: CASSSETGFSYEQYF. In nucleotides, the CDR3 is TGCGCCAGCAGCTCCGAAACAGGGTTCAGCTACGAGCAGTACTTC.

The chain joins TRBV15 to TRBJ1-1, with 12 bases that match TRBD1. V lost 3 bases to trimming and J lost 4 bases; unmatched junction nucleotides: 12. Germline assignment: CDR1 LNHNV and CDR2 YYDKDF (reference sequence). The CDR3 is 18 amino acids. The DNA of the CDR3 is TGTGCCACCAGCAGGTTGTCCCGGGACAGGGGGCGCGGCACTGAAGCTTTCTTT. Residues: CATSRLSRDRGRGTEAFF. Variable domain in full (rest from reference TRBV15 and TRBJ1-1): DAMVIQNPRYQVTQFGKPVTLSCSQTLNHNVMYWYQQKSSQAPKLLFHYYDKDFNNEADTPDNFQSRRPNTSFCFLDIRSPGLGDTAMYLCATSRLSRDRGRGTEAFFGQGTRLTVV.

The rearrangement uses TRBV6-5 and TRBJ1-1; D ambiguous. From germline, CDR1 is MNHEY and CDR2 SVGAGI. V gave up 2 bases and J gave up 4 bases, with 11 bases separating them. The CDR3 consists of 14 residues. CDR3 bases: TGTGCCAGCAGTTACCGAGAGGGTGTCACTGAAGCTTTCTTT. Protein sequence: CASSYREGVTEAFF.

The rearrangement links TRBV4-3 to TRBJ2-2; a possible D gene is TRBD1 (6 bases). The CDR3 totals 15 residues. Germline V gives CDR1 LGHNA, CDR2 YSLEER. Trimming stripped 0 bases from V and 5 bases from J, with 10 bases between. CDR3 coding DNA: TGCGCCAGCAGCCAAGACAGGGGTTTAACCGGGGAGCTGTTTTTT. This gives the protein CASSQDRGLTGELFF.

The chain has TRBV15 and TRBJ2-7, with TRBD1 matching over 10 bases. Germline V gene lookup returns CDR1 LNHNV and CDR2 YYDKDF (reference sequence). The CDR3 loop spans 15 amino acids. V dropped 0 bases and J dropped 3; count of bases not matched to a gene: 2. The CDR3 nucleotides are TGTGCCACCAGCAGAGAAGACAGGGGGCTCTACGAGCAGTACTTC. Translation: CATSREDRGLYEQYF.

The genes are TRBV7-3 and TRBJ2-1; 8 bases line up with TRBD1. Germline V lookup: CDR1 SGHTA, CDR2 FQGTGA. This CDR3 contains 15 residues. Germline trimming cut 2 bases from V and 4 bases from J; bases unmatched to any gene: 4. CDR3 in DNA: TGTGCCAGCAGCTTAGGACAGGGAGCTTACAATGAGCAGTTCTTC. Translating gives CASSLGQGAYNEQFF. Based on the CDR3 plus reference TRBV7-3 and TRBJ2-1, the full variable domain is GAGVSQTPSNKVTEKGKYVELRCDPISGHTALYWYRQSLGQGPEFLIYFQGTGAADDSGLPNDRFFAVRPEGSVSTLKIQRTERGDSAVYLCASSLGQGAYNEQFFGPGTRLTVL.

This clone was counted between two and nine times. J is TRBJ1-6 and V is TRBV5-4; D ambiguous. The germline V gene has CDR1 SGHNT and CDR2 YYREEE (reference sequence). The V end lost 0 bases, the J end lost 7 bases, and 5 bases lay between the germline ends. The CDR3 sequence is 13 residues long. Here the CDR3 reads CASSLEPNSPLHF. Here the CDR3 DNA reads TGTGCCAGCAGCTTGGAGCCGAATTCACCCCTCCACTTT.

The rearrangement links TRBV4-1 to TRBJ2-5; unclear D gene. Germline lookup yields CDR1 MGHRA and CDR2 YSYEKL. There are 14 residues in the CDR3. The V gene lost 1 base and the J gene lost 2 bases, with 8 bases spanning the gap. The chain's CDR3 is CASSQGLLQETQYF. The DNA for the CDR3 is TGCGCCAGCAGCCAAGGGCTGCTGCAAGAGACCCAGTACTTC.

The gene calls are TRBV27 and TRBJ2-1; D call uncertain. The length of the CDR3 is 13 residues. Germline V lookup: CDR1 MNHEY, CDR2 SMNVEV (reference sequence). V was trimmed by 9 bases and J by 6 bases, leaving 15 bases between them. The chain's CDR3 is CARKAPRTNEQFF. CDR3 in DNA: TGTGCCAGGAAAGCGCCCCGCACCAATGAGCAGTTCTTC.

The gene calls are TRBV27 and TRBJ1-2; 9 nucleotides align to TRBD1. In germline, CDR1 is MNHEY, CDR2 SMNVEV (reference sequence). This CDR3 contains 15 residues. Unmatched junction bases numbered 5, after V lost 1 base and J lost 5 bases. This chain's CDR3 is CASSLLGTGSYGYTF. CDR3 DNA: TGTGCCAGCAGTTTATTGGGGACAGGGAGTTATGGCTACACCTTC.

The V gene is TRBV5-6, the J gene TRBJ2-3; TRBD1 matches 10 bases. CDR1 and CDR2 from the germline V gene are SGHDT and YYEEEE. V shed 4 bases and J 2 bases; nucleotides not matched to a gene: 7. The CDR3 runs 16 residues. CDR3 residues: CASSTAGTGDTDTQYF. CDR3 coding DNA: TGTGCCAGCAGCACAGCCGGGACAGGGGACACAGATACGCAGTATTTT.

In DNA form, the CDR3 reads TGTGCCAGCAGCTCGACAGGGATCACTGAAGCTTTCTTT. Its translation is CASSSTGITEAFF. The rearrangement uses TRBV7-8 and TRBJ1-1, with 7 bases fitting TRBD1. CDR3 length: 13 amino acids. Per germline, CDR1 SGHVS and CDR2 FQNEAQ. V lost 4 bases, J lost 4 bases, and 3 bases stayed unmatched.

J is TRBJ2-3 and V is TRBV5-4; TRBD2 is a possible D gene (7 bases). The CDR3 extends over 17 amino acids. V dropped 2 bases and J dropped 2 bases, with 18 bases sitting between them. CDR1 is SGHNT and CDR2 is YYREEE in the germline V gene (reference sequence). CDR3 residues: CASSLFGGGGPTDTQYF. The DNA for the CDR3 is TGTGCCAGCAGCTTATTTGGCGGGGGCGGACCCACAGATACGCAGTATTTT.

This clone has more than one count but fewer than ten. The rearrangement joins TRBV28 to TRBJ2-7; 7 bases line up with TRBD1. There are 14 residues in the CDR3. V was pared by 7 bases and J by 0 bases, with 6 bases of the junction left unmatched. Germline assignment: CDR1 MDHEN and CDR2 SYDVKM. In DNA form, the CDR3 reads TGTGCCAGCACCCCGGACAGGTACTCCTACGAGCAGTACTTC. Its translation: CASTPDRYSYEQYF. Drawing the rest from reference TRBV28 and TRBJ2-7, the complete variable domain is DVKVTQSSRYLVKRTGEKVFLECVQDMDHENMFWYRQDPGLGLRLIYFSYDVKMKEKGDIPEGYSVSREKKERFSLILESASTNQTSMYLCASTPDRYSYEQYFGPGTRLTVT.

The chain couples TRBV6-6 to TRBJ2-5, with 12 bases matching TRBD2. Germline-derived CDR1 and CDR2 are MNHNY and SVGAGI (reference sequence). V lost 6 bases, J lost 7 bases, and 6 bases stayed unmatched. This CDR3 has 14 amino acids. The CDR3 loop is CASRTLAGGRTQYF. CDR3 nucleotides: TGTGCCAGCAGAACCCTAGCGGGGGGGAGGACCCAGTACTTC.

This chain joins TRBV7-2 and TRBJ2-3; TRBD2 is a possible D gene (6 bases). CDR3 length equals 15 residues. Germline V gives CDR1 SGHTA, CDR2 FQGNSA. The germline V and J ends were trimmed by 0 bases and 7 bases, with 14 bases remaining between them. CDR3: CASSLAWDSPNTQYF. DNA for the CDR3: TGTGCCAGCAGCTTAGCCTGGGACTCACCAAATACGCAGTATTTT.

The chain uses TRBV4-1 and TRBJ2-7; 14 bases fit TRBD2. After removal of 7 bases from V and 2 bases from J, the junction contained 7 bases not matched to a gene. The CDR3 consists of 16 residues. The germline V gene has CDR1 MGHRA and CDR2 YSYEKL. CDR3 in DNA: TGCGCCAGCACTCGACTAGCGGGGGGGCAGACCTACGAGCAGTACTTC. Translating it yields CASTRLAGGQTYEQYF.